The source of this T cell receptor beta chain is a study of blood T cell repertoires in COVID-19 (dated by TCRdb to about 2020). Concerning the study at large: The collaborator samples originated in the United States, Italy and Spain and spanned the acute and convalescent phases of COVID-19. The prospective study material was composed of cDNA or gDNA derived from T cells, B-cell-depleted T cells, or PBMCs. Subjects who had been exposed to COVID-19, were actively infected with it, or had recovered from it provided the deeply sampled blood TCRbeta repertoires that made up the dataset. The repertoires were released in a freely available public database intended as a resource for research on the immune response to SARS-CoV-2. Samples were obtained from the ongoing ImmuneRACE study (first 160 participants) and from over a thousand subjects provided by 6 global collaborators. Nearly every sample came with metadata listing a de-identified subject ID, COVID-19 status, age in years and sex. Where available, HLA class I and class II types were obtained from metadata supplied by the sample provider rather than from assay-based typing. What the authors observed across the whole study: Clinical and demographic metadata were provided uncurated, with the amount varying by source and participant.

Comments on this clone: Its antigen is still unknown. Per-base quality was not reported, and no clone a single base away is much larger than it.

The immunoSEQ Assay, a bias-controlled multiplex PCR, was used to amplify TCRbeta CDR3 regions from genomic DNA. The source study handled its data this way. Nucleated cell counts per sample were estimated from amplification of reference gene primers within the assay. To quantify the absolute abundance of each unique TCRbeta CDR3 rearrangement, sequence reads were collapsed and filtered. For each sample, productive Simpson clonality was calculated as the square root of Simpson's diversity index over productive rearrangements. Sourced from immuneACCESS, this table was stored by TCRdb with only in-frame sequences that have V and J called. A share of the clones is absent; for the studies checked, an unresolved V gene accounts for under half, and the remainder has no known explanation. D and trimming were read from the DNA, whereas the V and J calls and clone size are those reported in that table. The table for this sample lists 95,000 to 100,000 clones; around nine tenths of them were counted only once. The top ten constitute around 1.6% of the sample.

Each collaborating institution followed its own protocols to collect whole blood in K2EDTA tubes. For TCRbeta analysis, collaborators shipped samples in one of three forms: frozen whole blood, isolated PBMCs, or DNA extracted from either of those sample types. The junction carries 13 bases between V and J, which are trimmed by 4 bases and 6 bases respectively. For CDR1 and CDR2, the germline V gene (reference sequence) lists LNHDA and SQIVND. The CDR3 holds 14 amino acids from the cysteine to the phenylalanine. Left in the record is the CDR3 DNA by itself, 42 bases read in frame from the first base.

Sequenced material: peripheral blood. This TCR was recovered from a man older than 75 with acute or convalescent COVID-19. The rearrangement combines TRBV19 with TRBJ2-1; the D gene is perhaps TRBD2, on 6 matching bases. The DNA reads TGTGCCAGTAGTAGGGACTTGCCCCCCAATGAGCAGTTCTTC. It encodes CASSRDLPPNEQFF.